This T cell receptor beta chain was captured by sequencing in a study of shared clonotypes between healthy human individuals (dated by TCRdb to about 2020). General notes on the study: A few men and a couple of women, aged 18 to 49 years, made up the cohort. For each donor, CD4 naive and CD4 memory were each run on three plates, CD8 naive on two plates, and CD8 memory on one plate. Per donor, leukapheresis produced somewhere between about 0.8 and 9 billion PBMCs. Different laboratories and diverse techniques were used to prepare libraries and sequence TCR repertoires, to increase sequencing depth and limit assay-specific biases. The study deeply sequenced blood TCR repertoires of five healthy adults to estimate repertoire size and the extent of clonotype sharing between individuals. What the study reported, not specific to this receptor: Sampling was restricted to blood, and TCR repertoires in tissues likely differ from the TCR repertoires found in blood. Larger estimated clonotype richness was generally found for naive subsets than for memory subsets. Pairwise subsampling indicated that sequencing depth was expected to affect the degree of clonotype sharing among donors. Sharing across four donors was observed for about 5% of naive CD4, over 3% of naive CD8, 2% to 2.5% of memory CD4, and roughly 0.43% of memory CD8 clonotypes. Compared with non-shared clonotypes, the clonotypes found in all four sorted-subset donors had higher generation probabilities. Even with the large sequencing depth, rarefaction of the sorted-subset datasets indicated that sequencing was incomplete. Because the study included a small number of donors, the genetic and exposure-history diversity represented was limited.

The donors were healthy, HIV-negative adults with no recently reported acute infections or vaccinations. Every donor was a Caucasian adult living in Nashville, Tennessee, USA. Magnetic negative selection was used to enrich CD4+ T cells, after which naive cells were positively selected on CD45RA and the negative fraction became the memory subset. After blood collection by leukapheresis, PBMCs were isolated using Ficoll-Histopaque density gradient centrifugation and then cryopreserved in the vapor phase of liquid nitrogen. Analytical flow cytometry was used to check the purity and quantity of each magnetically sorted T cell population. From each sorted fraction, genomic DNA was isolated and quantified by UV absorbance on a Nanodrop 2000c. About this clone itself: The clone's antigen remains unknown. No per-base quality is available; no much larger clone lies one base away.

Using the deep immunoSEQ assay, multiplex PCR amplified TCR CDR3 regions from genomic DNA. Extracted genomic DNA from each cell subset was spread evenly across all wells of several immunoSEQ 96-well plates, with each plate serving as a replicate. Each replicate PCR for sorted subsets received 200 ng genomic DNA, equal to about 30,000 T cell genomes. The purified libraries were quantified using a Qubit 3.0 fluorometer, sized with a Bioanalyzer 2100, and then quantified again using the KAPA Library Quantification kit. Every immunoSEQ 96-well plate was sequenced on a dedicated single-read 150-cycle Illumina NextSeq 550 flow cell. In the original analysis: Because the immunoSEQ output included only junctional sequences and no quality scores, the filtering could not be the same as the filtering used for full-length reads. Sequences were annotated with PyIR, a Python wrapper for IgBLAST v1.9, using IMGT germline references to assign V/J genes and CDR3. Any read was removed if the V/J assignment was weak (E-value above 1e-6), the CDR3 was missing, or the read contained stop codons, out-of-frame junctions, or ambiguous translated residues. A V3J clonotype was defined by an identical inferred V gene, J gene, and CDR3 amino acid sequence. Percentage overlap between repertoires was computed as shared unique clonotypes divided by the size of the smaller repertoire. Richness of each repertoire was evaluated using RTK rarefaction, the Chao1 estimator, and Recon v2.1 estimates of unobserved clonotypes. Generation probabilities were computed with OLGA for all TCRbeta clonotypes obtained by the gDNA method from several donors. In TCRdb, the immuneACCESS table is reduced to in-frame sequences with V and J assigned. These tables do not hold every clone; where another copy was compared, an unresolved V gene accounts for under half, and the others remain unexplained. That table gives V, J and clone size, and the DNA gave D and trimming. Within this sample are about 1.1 million clones, with about 80% of them counted one time only. The top ten clonotypes cover roughly 0.61% of the sample.

This sequence originates from a man aged 18 to 35 in good health. Some clones in this sample may be carry-over from other donors' samples. The sequenced sample consisted of memory CD4+ T cells from PBMCs. The cell subset or site label corresponds to: CD45RA-negative fraction.

The nucleotide sequence is given as TGTGCCAGCACAGTGGGCGGGAGGTACTACGAGCAGTACTTC. Its translation reads: CASTVGGRYYEQYF. This chain joins TRBV28 to TRBJ2-7, and 8 bases in between align with TRBD2. Trimming leaves V shorter by 7 bases and J shorter by 3 bases, with the junction holding 8 bases beyond the gene matches. The germline V gene gives CDR1 as MDHEN and CDR2 as SYDVKM. The CDR3 numbers 14 residues from cysteine through phenylalanine. Only the CDR3 region is kept as DNA, spanning 42 bases read in frame from base 1.